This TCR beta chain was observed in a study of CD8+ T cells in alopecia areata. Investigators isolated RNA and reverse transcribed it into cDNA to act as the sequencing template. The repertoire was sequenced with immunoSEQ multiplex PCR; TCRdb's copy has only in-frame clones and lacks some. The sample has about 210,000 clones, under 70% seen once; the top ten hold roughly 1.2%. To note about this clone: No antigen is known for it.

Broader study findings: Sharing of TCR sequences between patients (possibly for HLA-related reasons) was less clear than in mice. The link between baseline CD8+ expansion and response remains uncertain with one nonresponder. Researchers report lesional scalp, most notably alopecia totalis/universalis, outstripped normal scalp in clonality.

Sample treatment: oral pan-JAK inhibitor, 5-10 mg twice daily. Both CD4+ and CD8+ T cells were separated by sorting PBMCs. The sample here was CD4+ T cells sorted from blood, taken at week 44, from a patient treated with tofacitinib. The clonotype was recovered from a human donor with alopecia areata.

CDR3 nucleotide sequence: TGTGCCAGCAGTTTCGGACAGCCGAACACTGAAGCTTTCTTT. It is translated as CASSFGQPNTEAFF. V and J are TRBV28 and TRBJ1-1; D is possibly TRBD1 (6 bases). The CDR3 sequence is 14 residues long. Germline loops: CDR1 MDHEN, CDR2 SYDVKM. V lost 3 bases and J lost 1, with 9 bases in between.